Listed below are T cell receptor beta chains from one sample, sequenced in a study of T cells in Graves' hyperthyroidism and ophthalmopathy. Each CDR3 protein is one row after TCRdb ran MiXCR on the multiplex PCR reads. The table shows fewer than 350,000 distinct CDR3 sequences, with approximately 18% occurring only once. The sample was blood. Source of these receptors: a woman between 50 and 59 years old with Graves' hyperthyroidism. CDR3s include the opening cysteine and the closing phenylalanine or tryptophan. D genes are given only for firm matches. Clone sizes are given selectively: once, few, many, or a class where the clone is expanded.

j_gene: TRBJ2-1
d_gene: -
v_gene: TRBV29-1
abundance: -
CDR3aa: CSASGWEQFF
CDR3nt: TGCAGCGCAAGCGGGTGGGAGCAGTTCTTC

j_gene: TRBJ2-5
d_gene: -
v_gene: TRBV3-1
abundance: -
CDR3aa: CASGPGAAITSKTQYF
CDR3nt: TGTGCCAGCGGCCCGGGGGCAGCCATAACGTCTAAGACCCAGTACTTC

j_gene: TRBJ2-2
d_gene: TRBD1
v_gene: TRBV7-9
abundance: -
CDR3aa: CASRTGTGVTGELFF
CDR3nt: TGTGCCAGCAGGACCGGGACAGGGGTCACCGGGGAGCTGTTTTTT

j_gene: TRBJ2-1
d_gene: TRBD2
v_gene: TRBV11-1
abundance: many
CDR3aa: CASSLREGLENEQFF
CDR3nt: TGTGCCAGCAGCCTACGGGAGGGCCTTGAGAATGAGCAGTTCTTC

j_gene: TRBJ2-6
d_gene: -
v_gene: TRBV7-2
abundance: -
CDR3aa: CASSSPGAGADVLTF
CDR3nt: TGTGCCAGCAGCTCCCCCGGGGCTGGGGCCGACGTCCTGACTTTC

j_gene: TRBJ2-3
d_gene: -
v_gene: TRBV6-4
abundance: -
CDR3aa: CASSDSPGGSSDTQYF
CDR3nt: TGTGCCAGCAGTGACTCCCCTGGAGGGAGCTCAGATACGCAGTATTTT

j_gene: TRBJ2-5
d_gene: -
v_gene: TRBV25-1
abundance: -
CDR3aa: CASSERYGVGETQYF
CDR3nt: TGTGCCAGCAGTGAGCGATATGGGGTCGGTGAGACCCAGTACTTC

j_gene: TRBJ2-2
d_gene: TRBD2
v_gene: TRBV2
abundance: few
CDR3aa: CALSRAGDTGELFF
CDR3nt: TGTGCTCTAAGTCGAGCGGGGGACACCGGGGAGCTGTTTTTT

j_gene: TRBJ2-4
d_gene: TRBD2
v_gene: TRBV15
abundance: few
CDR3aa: CAAAIAGVNIQYF
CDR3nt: TGTGCCGCGGCTATAGCGGGAGTAAACATTCAGTACTTC

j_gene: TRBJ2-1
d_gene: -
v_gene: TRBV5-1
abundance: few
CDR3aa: CASSLAGTPIYNEQFF
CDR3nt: TGCGCCAGCAGCTTGGCCGGGACTCCAATCTACAATGAGCAGTTCTTC

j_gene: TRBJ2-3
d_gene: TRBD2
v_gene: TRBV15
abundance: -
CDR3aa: CATRPGGAGTDTQYF
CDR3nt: TGTGCCACCCGACCCGGGGGGGCTGGCACAGATACGCAGTATTTT

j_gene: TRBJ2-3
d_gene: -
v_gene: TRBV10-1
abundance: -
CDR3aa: CASSEAGAVGTQYF
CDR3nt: TGCGCCAGCAGTGAGGCGGGGGCCGTTGGTACGCAGTATTTT

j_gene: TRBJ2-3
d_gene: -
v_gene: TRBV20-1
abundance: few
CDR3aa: CSARDQKVDTQYF
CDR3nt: TGCAGTGCTAGAGACCAGAAGGTGGATACGCAGTATTTT

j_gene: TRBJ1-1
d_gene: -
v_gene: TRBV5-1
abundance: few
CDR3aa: CASSLAEREGSEAFF
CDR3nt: TGCGCCAGCAGCTTGGCCGAAAGGGAGGGGAGTGAAGCTTTCTTT

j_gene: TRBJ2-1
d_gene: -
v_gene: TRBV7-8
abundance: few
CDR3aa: CASSPEVYNEQFF
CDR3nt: TGTGCCAGCAGCCCCGAGGTCTACAATGAGCAGTTCTTC

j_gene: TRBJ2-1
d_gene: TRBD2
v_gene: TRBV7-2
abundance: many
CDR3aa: CASSISGGTHNEQFF
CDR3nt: TGTGCCAGCAGCATAAGCGGGGGGACCCACAATGAGCAGTTCTTC

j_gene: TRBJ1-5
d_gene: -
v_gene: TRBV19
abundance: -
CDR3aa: CASRDAYSNQPQHF
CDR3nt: TGTGCCAGTAGGGATGCGTATAGCAATCAGCCCCAGCATTTT

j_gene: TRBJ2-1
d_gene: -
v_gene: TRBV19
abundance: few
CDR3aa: CASRSGAVYNEQFF
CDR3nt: TGTGCCAGTAGGAGCGGCGCGGTCTACAATGAGCAGTTCTTC

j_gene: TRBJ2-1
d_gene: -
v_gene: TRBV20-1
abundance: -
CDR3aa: CSPRNPTHGTEQFF
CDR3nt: TGCAGCCCCAGAAACCCGACACACGGGACTGAGCAGTTCTTC

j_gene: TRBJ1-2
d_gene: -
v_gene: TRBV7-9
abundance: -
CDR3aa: CASSLAQGRGYTF
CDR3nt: TGTGCCAGCAGCTTAGCCCAGGGTAGAGGCTACACCTTC

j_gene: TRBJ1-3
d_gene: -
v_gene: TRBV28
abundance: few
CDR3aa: CASRDRPPAGNTIYF
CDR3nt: TGTGCCAGCAGAGACAGGCCGCCCGCGGGAAACACCATATATTTT

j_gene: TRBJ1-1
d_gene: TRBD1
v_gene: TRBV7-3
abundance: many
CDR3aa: CASSAGQQNTEAFF
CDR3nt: TGTGCCAGCAGCGCGGGACAGCAGAACACTGAAGCTTTCTTT

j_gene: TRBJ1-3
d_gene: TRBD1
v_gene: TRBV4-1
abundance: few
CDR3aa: CVSSQQGGPSGNTIYF
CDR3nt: TGCGTCAGCAGCCAACAGGGGGGTCCCTCTGGAAACACCATATATTTT

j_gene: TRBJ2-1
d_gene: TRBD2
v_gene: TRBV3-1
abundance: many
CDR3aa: CASSQGHGRDEQFF
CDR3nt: TGTGCCAGCAGCCAAGGGCACGGGAGGGATGAGCAGTTCTTC

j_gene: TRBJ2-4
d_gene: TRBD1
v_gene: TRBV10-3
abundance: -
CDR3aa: CAISESGQGAGAKNIQYF
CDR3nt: TGTGCCATCAGTGAGTCGGGACAGGGGGCAGGAGCCAAAAACATTCAGTACTTC

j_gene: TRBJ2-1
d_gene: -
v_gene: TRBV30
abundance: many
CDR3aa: CAFSRDSFNNEQFF
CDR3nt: TGTGCCTTTTCTCGGGATTCTTTTAATAATGAGCAGTTCTTC

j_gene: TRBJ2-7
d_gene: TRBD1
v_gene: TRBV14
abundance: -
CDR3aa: CASSLTGMVYEQYF
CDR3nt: TGTGCCAGCAGCCTGACAGGGATGGTCTACGAGCAGTACTTC

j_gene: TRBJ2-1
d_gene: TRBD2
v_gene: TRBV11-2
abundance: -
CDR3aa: CASSHGTSGSDEQFF
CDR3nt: TGTGCCAGCAGTCACGGGACTAGCGGGAGTGATGAGCAGTTCTTC

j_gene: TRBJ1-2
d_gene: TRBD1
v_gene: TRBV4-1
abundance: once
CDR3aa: CASSQDRDRIWGYTF
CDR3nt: TGCGCCAGCAGCCAAGATCGGGACAGGATTTGGGGCTACACCTTC

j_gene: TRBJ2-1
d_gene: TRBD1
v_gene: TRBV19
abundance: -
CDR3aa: CASSITGGQSSYNEQFF
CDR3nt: TGTGCCAGTAGTATAACAGGGGGCCAGAGCTCCTACAATGAGCAGTTCTTC

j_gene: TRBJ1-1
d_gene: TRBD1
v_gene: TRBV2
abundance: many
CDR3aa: CASSRQGSEAFF
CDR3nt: TGTGCCAGCAGTAGACAGGGAAGTGAAGCTTTCTTT

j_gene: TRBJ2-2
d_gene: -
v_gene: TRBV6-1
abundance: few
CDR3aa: CASSGWVLTGELFF
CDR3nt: TGTGCCAGCAGTGGCTGGGTTTTAACCGGGGAGCTGTTTTTT

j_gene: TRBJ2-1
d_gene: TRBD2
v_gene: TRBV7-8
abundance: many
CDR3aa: CASSLESPGLAGPNEQFF
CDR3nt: TGTGCCAGCAGCTTAGAAAGCCCGGGACTAGCGGGTCCCAATGAGCAGTTCTTC

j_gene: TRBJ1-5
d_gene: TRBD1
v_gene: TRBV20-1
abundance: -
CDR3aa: CSARDYRGQPQHF
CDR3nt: TGCAGTGCTAGAGATTACAGGGGGCAGCCCCAGCATTTT

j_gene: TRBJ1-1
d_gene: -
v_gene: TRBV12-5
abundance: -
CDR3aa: CASGQGGEALF
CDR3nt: TGTGCTAGTGGCCAAGGGGGTGAAGCTCTCTTT

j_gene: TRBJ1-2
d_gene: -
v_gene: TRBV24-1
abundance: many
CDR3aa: CATSDKTANYGYTF
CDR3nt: TGTGCCACCAGTGATAAGACAGCCAACTATGGCTACACCTTC

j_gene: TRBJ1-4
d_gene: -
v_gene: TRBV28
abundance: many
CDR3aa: CASSFVAQAEKLFF
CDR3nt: TGTGCCAGCAGTTTTGTTGCACAGGCTGAAAAACTGTTTTTT

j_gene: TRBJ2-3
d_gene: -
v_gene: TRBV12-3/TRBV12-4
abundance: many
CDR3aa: CASRPLADTQYF
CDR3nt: TGTGCCAGCAGACCTCTTGCAGATACGCAGTATTTT

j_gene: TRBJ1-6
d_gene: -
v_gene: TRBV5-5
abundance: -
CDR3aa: CASSLAGTVYNSPLHF
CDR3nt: TGTGCCAGCAGCTTGGCCGGGACCGTCTATAATTCACCCCTCCACTTT

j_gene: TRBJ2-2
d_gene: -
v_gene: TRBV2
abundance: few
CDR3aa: CASMAGTNTGELFF
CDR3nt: TGTGCCAGCATGGCAGGAACGAACACCGGGGAGCTGTTTTTT

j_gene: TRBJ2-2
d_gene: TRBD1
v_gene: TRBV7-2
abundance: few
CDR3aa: CASSPVGTGDTGELFF
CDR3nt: TGTGCCAGCAGCCCAGTGGGGACAGGGGACACCGGGGAGCTGTTTTTT

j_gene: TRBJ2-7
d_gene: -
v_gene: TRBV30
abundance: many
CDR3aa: CAWSGLYEQYF
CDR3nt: TGTGCCTGGAGCGGCCTCTACGAGCAGTACTTC

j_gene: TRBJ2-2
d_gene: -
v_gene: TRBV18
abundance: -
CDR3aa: CASSPLQGWNTGELFF
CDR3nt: TGTGCCAGCTCACCACTTCAAGGCTGGAACACCGGGGAGCTGTTTTTT